Listed below are T cell receptor beta chains from one sample, sequenced in a study of blood T cell repertoires in COVID-19. Libraries were prepared by immunoSEQ multiplex PCR; TCRdb keeps only in-frame clonotypes and omits some of them. In the table there are a few hundred thousand clones, approximately 88% of which are singletons. The sequencing sample was made of PBMCs or T cells enriched from blood (not recorded which). The source of these receptors is a middle-aged woman who had been exposed to COVID-19. CDR3s include the opening cysteine and the closing phenylalanine or tryptophan. A D gene is named only where the DNA matches it firmly. Part of the rows lack a size; the others show once, few, many or a class for expanded clones.

clone size,D gene,V gene,J gene,CDR3 protein,CDR3 DNA
-,TRBD1,TRBV7-3,TRBJ1-1,CASSFTGDTEAFF,TGTGCCAGCAGCTTTACAGGGGACACTGAAGCTTTCTTT
-,TRBD1,TRBV28,TRBJ1-6,CASSPARTGTIALHF,TGTGCCAGCAGCCCTGCCCGGACAGGGACGATCGCCCTCCACTTT
-,TRBD1,TRBV7-2,TRBJ2-7,CASSGGQGAYEQYF,TGTGCCAGCAGCGGGGGACAGGGGGCCTACGAGCAGTACTTC
-,TRBD1,TRBV11-2,TRBJ2-1,CASSLGGQGMTEQFF,TGTGCCAGCAGCTTAGGGGGACAGGGGATGACTGAGCAGTTCTTC
-,TRBD2,TRBV7-2,TRBJ2-7,CASSFLGLASEQYF,TGTGCCAGCAGCTTCTTAGGACTAGCGAGCGAGCAGTACTTC
-,TRBD1,TRBV29-1,TRBJ1-6,CSVAHGTGLNSPLHF,TGCAGCGTCGCACACGGGACAGGGCTTAATTCACCCCTCCACTTT
-,TRBD1,TRBV12-3/TRBV12-4,TRBJ1-2,CASSLGRGPGYTF,TGTGCCAGCAGTTTAGGGAGGGGGCCTGGCTACACCTTC
-,-,TRBV11-2,TRBJ1-1,CASSPGLGTEAFF,TGTGCCAGCAGCCCGGGGTTGGGCACTGAAGCTTTCTTT
-,-,TRBV7-2,TRBJ2-5,CASSAAPRTFQETQYF,TGTGCCAGCAGCGCCGCCCCCCGGACATTCCAAGAGACCCAGTACTTC
-,-,TRBV27,TRBJ2-2,CASSLEGSYTGELFF,TGTGCCAGCAGTTTGGAGGGGTCATACACCGGGGAGCTGTTTTTT
once,-,TRBV28,TRBJ1-1,CASSFGGRLSAFF,TGTGCCAGCAGTTTTGGGGGCAGGCTGTCAGCTTTCTTT
-,TRBD1,TRBV9,TRBJ1-1,CASSVSPGGTEAFF,TGTGCCAGCAGCGTAAGCCCAGGGGGCACTGAAGCTTTCTTT
once,TRBD1,TRBV28,TRBJ1-2,CASTEDREDYGYTF,TGTGCCAGCACCGAGGACAGGGAAGACTATGGCTACACCTTC
-,-,TRBV5-1,TRBJ2-1,CASSLGIRSYNEQFF,TGTGCCAGCAGCCTGGGAATCAGATCCTACAATGAGCAGTTCTTC
-,-,TRBV9,TRBJ2-3,CASSVVPASAGYTDTQYF,TGTGCCAGCAGCGTAGTGCCGGCAAGCGCGGGGTACACAGATACGCAGTATTTT
-,-,TRBV4-2,TRBJ2-1,CASSRGKRGSSYNEQFF,TGTGCCAGCAGCCGAGGGAAACGGGGGAGCTCCTACAATGAGCAGTTCTTC
-,TRBD1,TRBV7-3,TRBJ1-1,CASSLYRGLNTEAFF,TGTGCCAGCAGCTTATACAGGGGGCTGAACACTGAAGCTTTCTTT
few,-,TRBV5-4,TRBJ1-2,CASQLDSPNYGYTF,TGTGCCAGCCAATTGGACAGTCCCAACTATGGCTACACCTTC
-,TRBD1,TRBV19,TRBJ1-2,CASSDEGQGSYGYTF,TGTGCCAGTAGTGACGAGGGACAGGGTTCCTATGGCTACACCTTC
-,-,TRBV7-9,TRBJ1-3,CASSPGSPGNTIYF,TGTGCCAGCAGCCCAGGGTCCCCTGGAAACACCATATATTTT
-,TRBD1,TRBV7-3,TRBJ1-1,CASSSGQRGSEAFF,TGTGCCAGCAGCTCGGGACAGCGAGGGTCTGAAGCTTTCTTT
-,-,TRBV7-9,TRBJ1-5,CASSPYGHNQPQHF,TGTGCCAGCAGCCCTTACGGACACAATCAGCCCCAGCATTTT
once,-,TRBV19,TRBJ2-2,CASSIFGGGTGELFF,TGTGCCAGTAGTATATTTGGGGGCGGCACCGGGGAGCTGTTTTTT
once,TRBD2,TRBV7-2,TRBJ2-3,CASSLVAAGGFTDTQYF,TGTGCCAGCAGCTTAGTGGCAGCGGGGGGGTTCACAGATACGCAGTATTTT
-,TRBD1,TRBV19,TRBJ2-1,CASSIGRQGALEQFF,TGTGCCAGTAGTATAGGTAGGCAGGGGGCCCTGGAGCAGTTCTTC
-,TRBD1,TRBV4-3,TRBJ2-5,CASSLTGGETQYF,TGCGCCAGCAGCCTGACAGGGGGCGAGACCCAGTACTTC
-,TRBD1,TRBV27,TRBJ2-7,CASSLVGQGPLKQYF,TGTGCCAGCAGTTTAGTAGGACAGGGACCGCTAAAGCAGTACTTC
-,-,TRBV28,TRBJ1-1,CASNPRVWNTEAFF,TGTGCCAGCAACCCCCGGGTCTGGAACACTGAAGCTTTCTTT
-,-,TRBV25-1,TRBJ1-3,CASRPNRGNTIYF,TGTGCCAGCAGGCCAAACCGGGGAAACACCATATATTTT
-,-,TRBV10-3,TRBJ2-5,CAISADSLETQYF,TGTGCCATCAGTGCTGATAGCCTAGAGACCCAGTACTTC
-,-,TRBV15,TRBJ1-1,CATTPRGGLVQQRTEAFF,TGTGCCACCACACCAAGGGGGGGCTTAGTCCAACAACGGACTGAAGCTTTCTTT
-,TRBD1,TRBV9,TRBJ2-1,CASSAEGTDSSYNEQFF,TGTGCCAGCAGCGCCGAGGGGACAGATAGCTCCTACAATGAGCAGTTCTTC
-,TRBD2,TRBV6-2/TRBV6-3,TRBJ2-7,CASSYTLRGGSYEQYF,TGTGCCAGCAGTTACACCCTGCGGGGGGGGTCCTACGAGCAGTACTTC
once,-,TRBV18,TRBJ2-2,CASSPNTGAPGELFF,TGTGCCAGCTCACCCAATACAGGAGCGCCTGGGGAGCTGTTTTTT
once,-,TRBV7-7,TRBJ2-3,CASSPELTSTDTQYF,TGTGCCAGCAGCCCGGAGTTAACTAGCACAGATACGCAGTATTTT
-,-,TRBV28,TRBJ2-5,CASTDTQETQYF,TGTGCCAGCACGGACACGCAAGAGACCCAGTACTTC
-,TRBD1,TRBV4-3,TRBJ2-7,CASSQDYGDRPSREQYF,TGCGCCAGCAGCCAAGATTATGGGGACAGGCCGTCTAGAGAGCAGTACTTC
-,TRBD1,TRBV7-9,TRBJ1-1,CASDREVTEAFF,TGTGCCAGCGACAGGGAGGTCACTGAAGCTTTCTTT
once,-,TRBV28,TRBJ1-1,CASSYSGTFGTEAFF,TGTGCCAGCAGCTATTCCGGGACATTCGGCACTGAAGCTTTCTTT
-,TRBD1,TRBV28,TRBJ1-5,CASSLGTGGRNQPQHF,TGTGCCAGCAGTTTAGGGACAGGGGGACGCAATCAGCCCCAGCATTTT